These 4 T cell receptor beta chains were sequenced from one sample in a study of ipilimumab plus nivolumab after autologous stem cell transplantation. Sequencing used immunoSEQ multiplex PCR; TCRdb keeps in-frame clones, though not all of them. The profile shows 15,000 or so clones, 80% to 90% of them singletons. The source was PBMCs, collected in a trial of ipilimumab plus nivolumab as post-transplant consolidation. The source of these receptors is a male donor with diffuse large B-cell lymphoma.

The chain joins TRBV6-1 to TRBJ2-2; D remains unclear. The germline V gene encodes CDR1 MNHNS and CDR2 SASEGT. This CDR3 comprises 16 residues. Between the trimmed V and J ends, which lost 3 bases and 0 bases, there was a span of 11 bases. As DNA, the CDR3 is TGTGCCAGCAGTGACATCGGCAGGCCGAACACCGGGGAGCTGTTTTTT. Its protein product is CASSDIGRPNTGELFF.

Remarks on this clone: At one end the junction does not follow the germline gene, possibly because of a read error. The chain joins TRBV11-2 to TRBJ1-2, with a possible D match to TRBD1 (5 bases). CDR3 length: 12 amino acids. In germline, CDR1 is SGHAT, CDR2 FQNNGV. DNA of the CDR3: TGTGCCAGCAGCCATCGATCAGGGACGTCTGGCTTC. It codes for CASSHRSGTSGF.

The V gene is TRBV19, the J gene TRBJ2-7; 10 nucleotides line up with TRBD2. The germline CDR1 and CDR2 sequences are LNHDA and SQIVND (reference sequence). The ends lost 6 bases at V and 0 bases at J; junction bases unmatched: 5. This CDR3 is built from 15 residues. The DNA of the CDR3 is TGTGCCAGTAGCACCAGCGGGGGGGCCTCCTACGAGCAGTACTTC. It translates to CASSTSGGASYEQYF.

This chain joins TRBV5-6 and TRBJ2-1; TRBD2 matches at 12 bases. There are 17 residues in the CDR3. Germline V gene data show CDR1 as SGHDT and CDR2 as YYEEEE. V shed 0 bases and J 5 bases; nucleotides not matched to a gene: 6. CDR3 residues: CASSLASGGALDNEQFF. Here the CDR3 DNA reads TGTGCCAGCAGCTTGGCTAGCGGGGGGGCTCTCGACAATGAGCAGTTCTTC.